What follows are 15 T cell receptor beta chains derived from one specimen sequenced in a study of a mutant IDH1 vaccine in newly diagnosed glioma. These TCRs are of unknown antigen specificity. Time point specified: week 35, safety follow-up. Alongside topical imiquimod, each dose of vaccine comprised 300 ug of mutant IDH1 20-mer peptide. Using immunoSEQ multiplex PCR, the repertoire was profiled, and TCRdb retains in-frame clones only, with some absent. This sample has about 55,000 clones; 80% to 90% occur once, and the top ten carry around 3.9%. The specimen comprised PBMCs, sampled from a glioma patient whose treatment included an IDH1 peptide vaccine. These receptors were collected from a woman aged 18-29 years with glioma.

J is TRBJ2-1 and V is TRBV6-5; TRBD1 matches 8 bases. The CDR3 is made up of 12 amino acids. Looked up from germline, CDR1 is MNHEY and CDR2 is SVGAGI. With V trimmed by 6 bases and J by 7 bases, 2 bases remained unmatched. CDR3 DNA sequence: TGTGCCAGCAGACGACAGGGGAATGAGCAGTTCTTC. It is translated as CASRRQGNEQFF.

V is TRBV4-2 and J is TRBJ2-1; 15 bases line up with TRBD2. Unmatched junction bases numbered 8, after V lost 0 bases and J lost 11 bases. There are 17 residues in the CDR3. Germline V gene data show CDR1 as LGHNA and CDR2 as YNFKEQ. DNA of the CDR3: TGTGCCAGCAGCCAAGAAGATAGGACTAGCGGGAGGGAGAAGCAGTTCTTC. Translation: CASSQEDRTSGREKQFF.

This clone was counted once. The chain combines TRBV11-2 with TRBJ1-2; D may be TRBD1 (5 bases). Trimming took 0 bases from V and 6 from J, leaving 11 bases between them. Germline CDR1 reads SGHAT; CDR2 reads FQNNGV. The CDR3 loop spans 14 amino acids. In DNA form, the CDR3 reads TGTGCCAGCAGCTTAGAGCCCAGGGTAGATGGCTACACCTTC. This sequence encodes CASSLEPRVDGYTF. The whole variable domain, remainder taken from reference TRBV11-2 and TRBJ1-2, is EAGVAQSPRYKIIEKRQSVAFWCNPISGHATLYWYQQILGQGPKLLIQFQNNGVVDDSQLPKDRFSAERLKGVDSTLKIQPAKLEDSAVYLCASSLEPRVDGYTFGSGTRLTVV.

The CDR3 DNA reads as TGTGCCTACGGCGGGACAGGACACTACGAGCAGTACTTC. Translation: CAYGGTGHYEQYF. The chain is built from TRBV25-1 and TRBJ2-7, with 8 bases matching TRBD1. The CDR3 is 13 amino acids. Germline CDR1 is MGHDK and CDR2 is SYGVNS. With 11 bases clipped from V and 3 bases from J, the junction kept 9 bases outside the gene matches.

The J gene is TRBJ1-2, the V gene TRBV5-8; D ambiguous. V lost 0 bases and J 0 bases, leaving 6 bases between the germline ends. The CDR3 totals 14 residues. In germline, CDR1 is SGHTS, CDR2 YDEGEE. The CDR3 nucleotides read TGTGCCAGCAGCTTGGGACCTTCTAACTATGGCTACACCTTC. This codes for CASSLGPSNYGYTF. Drawing the rest from reference TRBV5-8 and TRBJ1-2, the complete variable domain is EAGVTQSPTHLIKTRGQQATLRCSPISGHTSVYWYQQALGLGLQFLLWYDEGEERNRGNFPPRFSGRQFPNYSSELNVNALELEDSALYLCASSLGPSNYGYTFGSGTRLTVV.

The chain recombines TRBV9 with TRBJ1-1, with 7 bases aligning to TRBD1. This CDR3 comprises 15 residues. Germline V gene data show CDR1 as SGDLS and CDR2 as YYNGEE. V lost 4 bases to trimming and J lost 3 bases; unmatched junction nucleotides: 9. In nucleotides, the CDR3 is TGTGCCAGCAGCCGACCAGGGACAGCACACACTGAAGCTTTCTTT. This sequence encodes CASSRPGTAHTEAFF.

A single count supports this clone. The chain links TRBV6-5 to TRBJ2-7, with D unresolved. Trimming took 7 bases from V and 2 from J, leaving 12 bases between them. The CDR3 is 13 amino acids. Looked up from germline, CDR1 is MNHEY and CDR2 is SVGAGI. CDR3 loop: CASNPTPPYEQYF. The CDR3 nucleotides are TGTGCCAGCAACCCGACACCCCCCTACGAGCAGTACTTC.

This clone was picked up a small number of times. The J gene is TRBJ1-1, the V gene TRBV7-9; 9 nucleotides align to TRBD1. V lost 4 bases to trimming and J lost 2 bases; unmatched junction nucleotides: 5. The germline V gene has CDR1 SEHNR and CDR2 FQNEAQ (reference sequence). The CDR3 extends over 15 amino acids. The CDR3 DNA reads as TGTGCCAGCAGCTCGGGACAGGGACAAAACACTGAAGCTTTCTTT. Translation: CASSSGQGQNTEAFF.

CDR3 coding DNA: TGTGCCAGCAGCCCCGGACAGGGACAAGAGACCCAGTACTTC. This encodes CASSPGQGQETQYF. The V call is TRBV5-4, the J call TRBJ2-5; 8 nucleotides line up with TRBD1. There are 14 residues in the CDR3. Germline CDR1 reads SGHNT; CDR2 reads YYREEE (reference sequence). J lost 2 bases, V lost 4 bases, and 4 bases had no gene match.

This rearrangement joins TRBV25-1 to TRBJ1-2, with 9 bases lining up with TRBD1. Trimming cost V 3 bases and J 1 base; bases outside gene matches: 6. The CDR3 is 16 residues long. CDR1 and CDR2 (germline): MGHDK, SYGVNS. The CDR3 here is CASSDPGTGLNYGYTF. The CDR3 nucleotides are TGTGCCAGCAGTGACCCAGGGACAGGGCTTAACTATGGCTACACCTTC.

V gene TRBV5-1 combines with J gene TRBJ1-5; 11 bases are shared with TRBD1. Germline trimming cut 4 bases from V and 5 bases from J; bases unmatched to any gene: 8. CDR1 is SGHRS, CDR2 YFSETQ, per germline. This CDR3 region has 16 residues. The CDR3 DNA follows: TGCGCCAGCAGCCTCGGTGGGACAGGGGGATATCAGCCCCAGCATTTT. As protein: CASSLGGTGGYQPQHF.

The V gene is TRBV4-2, the J gene TRBJ2-1; 9 bases are a match to TRBD2. V was pared by 2 bases and J by 9 bases, with 11 bases of the junction left unmatched. The CDR3 is made up of 16 amino acids. The germline V gene has CDR1 LGHNA and CDR2 YNFKEQ. The CDR3 reads CASSQTTGGGAGEQFF. CDR3 nucleotides: TGTGCCAGCAGCCAAACCACTGGCGGGGGGGCCGGTGAGCAGTTCTTC.

The chain's CDR3 is CASSRRQGAGETQYF. CDR3 in DNA: TGTGCCAGCAGCAGAAGACAGGGGGCAGGAGAGACCCAGTACTTC. V usage is TRBV5-4 and J usage is TRBJ2-5; TRBD1 matches at 10 bases. Trimming took 4 bases from V and 4 from J; bases not matched to a gene: 7. CDR1 SGHNT and CDR2 YYREEE come from the germline V gene (reference sequence). This CDR3 spans 15 amino acids.

The chain recombines TRBV11-3 with TRBJ2-7; D is ambiguous. V lost 4 bases and J 6 bases, leaving 7 bases between the germline ends. Germline CDR1 and CDR2: SGHNT and YENEEA. The CDR3 is 11 residues long. The CDR3 loop is CASSSLGEQYF. The CDR3 nucleotides are TGTGCCAGCAGCTCCCTAGGCGAGCAGTACTTC.

CDR3: CASETLSQETQYF. The CDR3 DNA is TGTGCCAGCGAGACACTATCCCAAGAGACCCAGTACTTC. The J gene is TRBJ2-5, the V gene TRBV5-6, with D unclear. With 7 bases removed from V and 1 base from J, the gap between germline ends came to 11 bases. The CDR3 is 13 amino acids. Germline V gives CDR1 SGHDT, CDR2 YYEEEE.